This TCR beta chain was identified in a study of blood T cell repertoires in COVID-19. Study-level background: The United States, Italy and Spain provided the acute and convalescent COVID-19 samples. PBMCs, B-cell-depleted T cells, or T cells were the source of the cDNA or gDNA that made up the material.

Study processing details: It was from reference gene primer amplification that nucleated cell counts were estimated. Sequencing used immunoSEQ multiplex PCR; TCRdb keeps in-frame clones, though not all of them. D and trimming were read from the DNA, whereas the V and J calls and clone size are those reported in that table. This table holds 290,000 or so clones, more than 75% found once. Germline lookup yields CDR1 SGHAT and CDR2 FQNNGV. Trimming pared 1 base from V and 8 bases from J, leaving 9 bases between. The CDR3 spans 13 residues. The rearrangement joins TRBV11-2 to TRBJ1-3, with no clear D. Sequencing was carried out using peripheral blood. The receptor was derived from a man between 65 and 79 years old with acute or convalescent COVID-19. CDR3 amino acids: CASSLGRRDTIYF. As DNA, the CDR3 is TGTGCCAGCAGCTTAGGGAGGCGAGACACCATATATTTT.